These T cell receptor beta chains were read from a single sample in a study of PD-1 blockade in classical Hodgkin lymphoma. The assay was immunoSEQ multiplex PCR, and TCRdb's table has in-frame clones only and misses some. The data hold approximately 99,000 clones, with 81% observed a single time. This specimen was peripheral blood mononuclear cells (PBMCs), taken before the second cycle of nivolumab. These receptor sequences come from a human donor with classical Hodgkin lymphoma. The CDR3 runs from the conserved cysteine through the conserved F or W.

CDR3 protein | J gene | V gene
CASSPYMTANYGYTF | TRBJ1-2 | TRBV11-2
CACTGGSGTEAFF | TRBJ1-1 | TRBV30
CASSQGLAGGHEQFF | TRBJ2-1 | TRBV4-3
CSVAQGQETQYF | TRBJ2-5 | TRBV29-1
CASSTEREGQFF | TRBJ2-1 | TRBV9
CASSLFPGRSGGYTF | TRBJ1-2 | TRBV7-9
CSVEEVGYQAFF | TRBJ1-1 | TRBV29-1
CASSPDRATYEQYF | TRBJ2-7 | TRBV7-9
CASSSDGKNGNTIYF | TRBJ1-3 | TRBV5-1
CASTGGVLAGGSGTQYF | TRBJ2-5 | TRBV19